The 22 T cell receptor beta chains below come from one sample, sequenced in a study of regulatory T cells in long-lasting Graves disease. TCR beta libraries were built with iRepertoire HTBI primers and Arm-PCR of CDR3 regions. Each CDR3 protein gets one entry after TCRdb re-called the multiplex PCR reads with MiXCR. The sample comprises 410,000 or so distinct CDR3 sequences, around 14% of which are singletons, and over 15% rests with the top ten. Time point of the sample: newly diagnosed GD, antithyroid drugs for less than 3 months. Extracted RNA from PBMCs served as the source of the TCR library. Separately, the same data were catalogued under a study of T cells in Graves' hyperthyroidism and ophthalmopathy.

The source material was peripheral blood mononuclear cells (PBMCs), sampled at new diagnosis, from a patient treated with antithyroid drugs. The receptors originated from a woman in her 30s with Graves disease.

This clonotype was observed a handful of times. CDR3 DNA: TGTGCCATCAGTCCGGGACTAGCCTACGAGCAGTACTTC. Translating it yields CAISPGLAYEQYF. J is TRBJ2-7 and V is TRBV10-3; 8 bases match TRBD2. The CDR3 contains 13 residues. V dropped 5 bases and J dropped 2; count of bases not matched to a gene: 2. The germline gives CDR1 ENHRY, CDR2 SYGVKD.

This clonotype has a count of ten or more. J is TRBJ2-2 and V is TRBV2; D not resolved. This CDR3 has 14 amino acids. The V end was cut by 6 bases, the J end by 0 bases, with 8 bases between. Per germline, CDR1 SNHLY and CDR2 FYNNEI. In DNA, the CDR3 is TGTGCCAGCAGGAGTCCGACGAACACCGGGGAGCTGTTTTTT. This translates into CASRSPTNTGELFF.

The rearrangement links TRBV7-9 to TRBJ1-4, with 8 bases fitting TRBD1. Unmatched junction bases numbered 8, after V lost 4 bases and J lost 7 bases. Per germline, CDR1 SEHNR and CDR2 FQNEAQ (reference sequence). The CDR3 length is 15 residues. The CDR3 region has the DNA TGTGCCAGCAGCTCTGCGGACAGGGTAAGTGAAAAACTGTTTTTT. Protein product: CASSSADRVSEKLFF.

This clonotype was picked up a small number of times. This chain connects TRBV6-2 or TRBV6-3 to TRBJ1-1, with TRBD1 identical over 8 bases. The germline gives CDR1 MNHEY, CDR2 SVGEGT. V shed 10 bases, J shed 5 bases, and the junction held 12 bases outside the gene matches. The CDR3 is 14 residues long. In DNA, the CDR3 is TGTGCCACCACCAGCGACAGGGGTACGACTGAAGCTTTCTTT. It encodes CATTSDRGTTEAFF.

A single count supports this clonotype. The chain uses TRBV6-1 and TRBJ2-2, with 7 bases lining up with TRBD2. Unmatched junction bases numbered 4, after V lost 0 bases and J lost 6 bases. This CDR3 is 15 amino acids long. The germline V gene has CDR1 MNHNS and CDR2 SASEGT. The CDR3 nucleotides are TGTGCCAGCAGTGAAGCTCTAGCGGTGGCCGGGGAGCTGTTTTTT. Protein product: CASSEALAVAGELFF.

The CDR3 loop reads CSVDPGQRTNYGYTF. The CDR3 DNA is TGCAGCGTTGATCCCGGACAGAGGACTAACTATGGCTACACCTTC. The rearrangement links TRBV29-1 to TRBJ1-2; a possible D gene is TRBD1 (6 bases). The germline CDR1 and CDR2 sequences are SQVTM and ANQGSEA. Between the trimmed V and J ends, which lost 3 bases and 0 bases, there was a span of 14 bases. The CDR3 contains 15 residues. The variable domain in full, with the rest retrieved from reference TRBV29-1 and TRBJ1-2, is SAVISQKPSRDICQRGTSLTIQCQVDSQVTMMFWYRQQPGQSLTLIATANQGSEATYESGFVIDKFPISRPNLTFSTLTVSNMSPEDSSIYLCSVDPGQRTNYGYTFGSGTRLTVV.

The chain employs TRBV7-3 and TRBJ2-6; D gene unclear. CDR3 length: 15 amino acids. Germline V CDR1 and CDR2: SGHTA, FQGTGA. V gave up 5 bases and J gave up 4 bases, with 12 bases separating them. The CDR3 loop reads CASSPSLGGANVLTF. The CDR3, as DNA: TGTGCCAGCAGCCCCTCCCTGGGGGGGGCCAACGTCCTGACTTTC.

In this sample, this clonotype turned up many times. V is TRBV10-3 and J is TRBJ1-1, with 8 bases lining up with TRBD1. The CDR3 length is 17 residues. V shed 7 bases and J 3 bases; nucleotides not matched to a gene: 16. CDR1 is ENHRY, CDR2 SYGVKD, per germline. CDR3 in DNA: TGTGCCATCACCTCCAGGGCAGGGGGCATAGGCGACACTGAAGCTTTCTTT. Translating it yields CAITSRAGGIGDTEAFF.

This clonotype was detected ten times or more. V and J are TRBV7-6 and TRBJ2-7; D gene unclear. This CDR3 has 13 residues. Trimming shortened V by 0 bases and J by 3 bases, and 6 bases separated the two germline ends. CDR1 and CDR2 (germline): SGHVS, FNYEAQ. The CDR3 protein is CASSLAQNYEQYF. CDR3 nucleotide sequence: TGTGCCAGCAGCTTAGCCCAGAACTACGAGCAGTACTTC.

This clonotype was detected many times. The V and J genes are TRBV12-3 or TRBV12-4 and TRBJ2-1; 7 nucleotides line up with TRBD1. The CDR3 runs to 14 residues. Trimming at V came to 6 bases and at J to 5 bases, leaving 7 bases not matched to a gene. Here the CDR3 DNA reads TGTGCCAGCAGCATAGGGACAGCAGACAATGAGCAGTTCTTC. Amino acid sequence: CASSIGTADNEQFF.

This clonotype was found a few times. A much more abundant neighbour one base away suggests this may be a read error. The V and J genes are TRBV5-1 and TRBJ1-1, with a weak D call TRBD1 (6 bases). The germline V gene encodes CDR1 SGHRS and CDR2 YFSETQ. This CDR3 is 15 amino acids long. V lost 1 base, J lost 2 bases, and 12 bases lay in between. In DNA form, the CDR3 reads TGCGCCAGCAGCTTGACCAGGACAGCAAACACTGAAGCTTTCTTT. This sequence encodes CASSLTRTANTEAFF.

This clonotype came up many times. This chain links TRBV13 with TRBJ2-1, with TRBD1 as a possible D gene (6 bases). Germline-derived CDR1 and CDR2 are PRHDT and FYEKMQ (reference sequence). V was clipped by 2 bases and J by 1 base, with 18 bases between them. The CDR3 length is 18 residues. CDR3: CASSLSGVGAFSYNEQFF. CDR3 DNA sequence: TGTGCCAGCAGCTTATCAGGGGTGGGGGCTTTTTCCTACAATGAGCAGTTCTTC.

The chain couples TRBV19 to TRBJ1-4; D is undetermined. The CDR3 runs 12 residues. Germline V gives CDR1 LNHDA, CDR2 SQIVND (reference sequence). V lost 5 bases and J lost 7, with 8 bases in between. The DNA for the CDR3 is TGTGCCAGTAGTCCCTACGGTGAAAAACTGTTTTTT. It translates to CASSPYGEKLFF.

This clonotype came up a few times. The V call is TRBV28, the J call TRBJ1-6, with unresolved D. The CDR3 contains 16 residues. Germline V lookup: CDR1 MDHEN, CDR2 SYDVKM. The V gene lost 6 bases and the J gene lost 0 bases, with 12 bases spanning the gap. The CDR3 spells CASSRHPSSYNSPLHF. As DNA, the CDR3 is TGTGCCAGCAGCCGTCACCCCAGCTCCTATAATTCACCCCTCCACTTT.

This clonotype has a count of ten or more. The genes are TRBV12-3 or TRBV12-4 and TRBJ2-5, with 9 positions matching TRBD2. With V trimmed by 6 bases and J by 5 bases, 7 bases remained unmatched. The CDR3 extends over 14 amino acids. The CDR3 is CASRNSGSGETQYF. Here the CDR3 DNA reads TGTGCCAGCAGGAATAGCGGGAGTGGGGAGACCCAGTACTTC.

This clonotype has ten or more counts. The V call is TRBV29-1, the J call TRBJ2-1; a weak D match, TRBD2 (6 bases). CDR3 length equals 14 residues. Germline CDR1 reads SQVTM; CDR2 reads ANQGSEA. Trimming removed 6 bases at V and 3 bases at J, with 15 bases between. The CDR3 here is CSVLRDFDYNEQFF. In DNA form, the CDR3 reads TGCAGCGTCCTCCGGGACTTCGACTACAATGAGCAGTTCTTC.

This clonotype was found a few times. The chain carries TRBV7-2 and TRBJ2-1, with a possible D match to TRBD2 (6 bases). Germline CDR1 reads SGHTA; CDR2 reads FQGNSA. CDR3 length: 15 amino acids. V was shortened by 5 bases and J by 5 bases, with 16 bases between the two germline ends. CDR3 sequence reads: CASSPRPGGNNEQFF. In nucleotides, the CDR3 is TGTGCCAGCAGCCCCCGCCCGGGCGGGAACAATGAGCAGTTCTTC.

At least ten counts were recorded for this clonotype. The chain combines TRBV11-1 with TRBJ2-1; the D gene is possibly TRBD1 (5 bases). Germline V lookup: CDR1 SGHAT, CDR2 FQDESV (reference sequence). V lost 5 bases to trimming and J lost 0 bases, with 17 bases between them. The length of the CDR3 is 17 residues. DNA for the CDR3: TGTGCCAGCAGCACTCGAATCAGGGCCAGCTCCTACAATGAGCAGTTCTTC. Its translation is CASSTRIRASSYNEQFF.

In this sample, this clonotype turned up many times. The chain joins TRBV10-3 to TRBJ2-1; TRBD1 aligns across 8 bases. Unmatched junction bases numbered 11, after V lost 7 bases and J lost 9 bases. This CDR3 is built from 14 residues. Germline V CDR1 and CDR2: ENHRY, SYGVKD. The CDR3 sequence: CAIKMGAGGGEQFF. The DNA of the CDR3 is TGTGCCATCAAGATGGGGGCAGGGGGCGGTGAGCAGTTCTTC.

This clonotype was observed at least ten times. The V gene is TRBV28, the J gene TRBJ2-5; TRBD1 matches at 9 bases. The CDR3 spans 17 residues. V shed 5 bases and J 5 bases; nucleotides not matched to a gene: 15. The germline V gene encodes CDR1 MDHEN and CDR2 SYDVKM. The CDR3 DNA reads TGTGCCAGCAGTACATCCGGGACAGGGTACCTCGGGGAGACCCAGTACTTC. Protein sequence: CASSTSGTGYLGETQYF.

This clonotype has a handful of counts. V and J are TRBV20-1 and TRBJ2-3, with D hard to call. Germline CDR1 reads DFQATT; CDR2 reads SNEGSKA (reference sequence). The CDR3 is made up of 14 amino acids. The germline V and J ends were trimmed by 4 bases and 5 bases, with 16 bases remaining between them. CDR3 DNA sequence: TGCAGTGCTAAGGAAGGGAATAATAGAGATACGCAGTATTTT. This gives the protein CSAKEGNNRDTQYF.

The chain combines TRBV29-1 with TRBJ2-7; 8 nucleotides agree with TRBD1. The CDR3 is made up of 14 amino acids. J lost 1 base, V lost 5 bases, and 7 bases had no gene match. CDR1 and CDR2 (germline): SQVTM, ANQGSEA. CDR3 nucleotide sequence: TGCAGCGTTCAGGCAGGGGGCTTGTCCTACGAGCAGTACTTC. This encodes CSVQAGGLSYEQYF.